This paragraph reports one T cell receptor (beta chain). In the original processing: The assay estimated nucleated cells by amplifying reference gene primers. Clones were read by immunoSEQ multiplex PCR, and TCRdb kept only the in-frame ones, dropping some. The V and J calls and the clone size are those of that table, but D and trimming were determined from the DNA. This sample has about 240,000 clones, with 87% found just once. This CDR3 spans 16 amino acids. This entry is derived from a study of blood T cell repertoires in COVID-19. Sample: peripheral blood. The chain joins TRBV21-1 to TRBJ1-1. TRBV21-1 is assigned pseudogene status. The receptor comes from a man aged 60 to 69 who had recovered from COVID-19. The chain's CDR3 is CASSKESMRKRTEAFF. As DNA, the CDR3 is TGTGCCAGCAGCAAAGAATCTATGCGTAAAAGAACTGAAGCTTTCTTT.